This TCR beta chain appears in the sequencing data of a study of shared clonotypes between healthy human individuals. TCRdb's copy holds only in-frame clones and misses some; the assay was immunoSEQ multiplex PCR. The repertoire holds 150,000 to 200,000 clones, with approximately 62% as singletons. Germline lookup yields CDR1 SNHLY and CDR2 FYNNEI. V was clipped by 8 bases and J by 0 bases, with 14 bases between them. The CDR3 is 14 residues long. Input material: memory CD4+ T cells sorted from blood. Subset in this sample: CD45RA-negative fraction. This rearrangement joins TRBV2 to TRBJ2-7; D remains unclear. The sequence derives from a man younger than 40 in good health. The CDR3: CASSSYPSSYEQYF. CDR3 nucleotide sequence: TGTGCCAGCTCCTCCTATCCCAGCTCCTACGAGCAGTACTTC.